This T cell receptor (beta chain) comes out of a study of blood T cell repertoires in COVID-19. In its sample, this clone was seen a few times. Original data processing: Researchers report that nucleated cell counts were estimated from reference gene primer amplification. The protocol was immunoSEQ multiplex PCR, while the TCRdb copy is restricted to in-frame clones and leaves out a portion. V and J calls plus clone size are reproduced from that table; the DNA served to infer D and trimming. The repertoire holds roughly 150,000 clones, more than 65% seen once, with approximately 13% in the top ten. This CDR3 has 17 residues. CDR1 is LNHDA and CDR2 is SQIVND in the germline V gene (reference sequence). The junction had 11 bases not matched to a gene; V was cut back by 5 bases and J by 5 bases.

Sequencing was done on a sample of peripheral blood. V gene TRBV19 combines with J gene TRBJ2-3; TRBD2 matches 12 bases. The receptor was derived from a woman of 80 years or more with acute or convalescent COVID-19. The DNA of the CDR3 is TGTGCCAGTAGTTTGAGACTAGCGGGAGTATCCGGAGATACGCAGTATTTT. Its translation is CASSLRLAGVSGDTQYF.